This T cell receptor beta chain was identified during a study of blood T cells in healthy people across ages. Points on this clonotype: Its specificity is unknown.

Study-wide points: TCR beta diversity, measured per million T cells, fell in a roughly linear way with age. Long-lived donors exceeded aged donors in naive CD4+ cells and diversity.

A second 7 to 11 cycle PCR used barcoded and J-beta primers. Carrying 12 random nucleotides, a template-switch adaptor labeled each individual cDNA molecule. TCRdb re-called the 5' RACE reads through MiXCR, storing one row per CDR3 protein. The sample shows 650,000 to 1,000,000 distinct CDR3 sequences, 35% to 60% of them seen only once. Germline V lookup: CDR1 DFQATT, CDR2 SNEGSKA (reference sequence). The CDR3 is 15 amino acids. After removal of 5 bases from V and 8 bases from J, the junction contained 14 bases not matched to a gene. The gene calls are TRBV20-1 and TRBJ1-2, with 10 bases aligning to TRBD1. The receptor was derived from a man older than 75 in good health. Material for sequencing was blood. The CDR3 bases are TGCAGTGCTGAAGTCCCGGGACAGGGGATGGGAGGCTACACCTTC. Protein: CSAEVPGQGMGGYTF.